This entry describes one T cell receptor (beta chain). The CDR3 covers 16 residues. Trimming cost V 5 bases and J 4 bases, with 23 bases left between them. Germline CDR1 is SQVTM and CDR2 is ANQGSEA. These data belong to a study of blood T cell repertoires in COVID-19. Study in general: Whether acute or convalescent, the COVID-19 samples came from the United States, Italy and Spain. Nucleic acid was either cDNA or gDNA, and it came from T cells, B-cell-depleted T cells, or PBMCs.

In the original analysis: Using reference gene primer amplification, nucleated cell counts were estimated. Some clones are missing from TCRdb's copy, which holds only in-frame ones; the method was immunoSEQ multiplex PCR. V and J calls plus clone size are reproduced from that table; the DNA served to infer D and trimming. The data contain about 71,000 clones, around 83% of them singletons. Input material: peripheral blood. J is TRBJ1-2 and V is TRBV29-1; possible D gene TRBD1, 5 bases. The receptor was derived from an elderly man with acute or convalescent COVID-19. The chain's CDR3 is CSVFGSGGQSGYGYTF. CDR3 coding DNA: TGCAGCGTTTTTGGTTCGGGGGGTCAGAGTGGCTATGGCTACACCTTC.